The sequence of this T cell receptor beta chain was determined in a study of blood T cell repertoires in COVID-19. Overall study context: Sources were T cells, B-cell-depleted T cells, or PBMCs; the material itself was cDNA or gDNA.

This clone has more than one count but fewer than ten. Germline CDR1 is SGDLS and CDR2 is YYNGEE. The V segment lost 0 bases and the J segment 2 bases; nucleotides outside the gene matches: 7. The CDR3 extends over 18 amino acids. In the study's own analysis: Nucleated cell counts were estimated from reference gene primer amplification. Method: immunoSEQ multiplex PCR; TCRdb's copy keeps in-frame clones and lacks some. V, J and clone size derive from that table, while D and trimming were established from the DNA sequence. The table records roughly 150,000 clones, more than 60% of them present only once.

Sequences were obtained from peripheral blood. This TCR was recovered from a man aged 70 or older with acute or convalescent COVID-19. The V gene is TRBV9, the J gene TRBJ2-2; 10 nucleotides match TRBD2. Here the CDR3 reads CASSVVAAGGPNTGELFF. CDR3 coding DNA: TGTGCCAGCAGCGTAGTTGCAGCGGGAGGGCCCAACACCGGGGAGCTGTTTTTT.